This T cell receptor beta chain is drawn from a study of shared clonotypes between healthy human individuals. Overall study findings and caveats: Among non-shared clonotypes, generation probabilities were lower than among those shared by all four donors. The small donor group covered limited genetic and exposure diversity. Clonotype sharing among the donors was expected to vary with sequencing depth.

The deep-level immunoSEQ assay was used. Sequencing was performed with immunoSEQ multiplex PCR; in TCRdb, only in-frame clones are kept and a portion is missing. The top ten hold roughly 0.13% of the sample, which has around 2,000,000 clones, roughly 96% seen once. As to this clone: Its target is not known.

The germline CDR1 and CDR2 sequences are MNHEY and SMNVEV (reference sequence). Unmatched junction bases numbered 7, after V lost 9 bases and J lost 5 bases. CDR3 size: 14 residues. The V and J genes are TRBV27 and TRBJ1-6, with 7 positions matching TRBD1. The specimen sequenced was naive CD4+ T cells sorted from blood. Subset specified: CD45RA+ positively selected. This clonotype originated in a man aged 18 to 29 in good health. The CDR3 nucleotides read TGTGCCAGTCCGCACAGGGGTAATAATTCACCCCTCCACTTT. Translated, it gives CASPHRGNNSPLHF.